This T cell receptor beta chain was observed in a study of vaccination effects on CD4 cells after COVID-19. Study context: Post-vaccine samples followed the second dose by a median of 72 days.

Findings and caveats of the study: Healthy vaccinees showed cross-reactivity with common cold coronaviruses in only 1 of 255 vaccine-induced clones. Late post-vaccination samples showed marked contraction of infection- and vaccine-induced clones.

Sequencing used immunoSEQ multiplex PCR; TCRdb keeps in-frame clones, though not all of them. Of around 29,000 clones in the sample, about 67% were seen once. Sequencing followed a ViraFEST assay step that expanded antigen-specific CD4+ T cells with viral peptide pools. Having been cultured for roughly 11 days, the cells underwent CD4+ T cell isolation. Vaccination of participants consisted of two doses of either the BNT162b2 or mRNA-1273 vaccine. Each culture had half its medium swapped for IL-2 medium on days 3 and 7. Concerning this clone itself: Its antigen is unidentified.

V was pared by 5 bases and J by 6 bases, with 2 bases of the junction left unmatched. Germline CDR1 and CDR2: MRHNA and SNTAGT. This CDR3 is 13 amino acids long. The TCR sequence derives from a human donor who received a COVID-19 vaccine. Material: CD4+ T cells from PBMCs cultured with HCoV-NL63 spike peptides, obtained after COVID-19 vaccination. This chain uses TRBV6-4 with TRBJ1-2; 11 bases map to TRBD1. The DNA for the CDR3 is TGTGCCAGCAGTCGGACAGGGGGCGATGGCTACACCTTC. Amino acid sequence: CASSRTGGDGYTF.